This paragraph covers one TCR beta chain sequence. Antigen unknown. The data were taken from a study of blood T cells in healthy people across ages. Study conclusions and caveats: Donor CMV infection status was unknown, possibly confounding age-related changes in expanded clonotypes. It was held that the diversity estimates obtained from one million T cells were underestimates.

PCR was performed a second time for roughly 6 to 12 cycles using a sample-barcoded 5' primer and a J-beta primer mix. A tag from a template-switch adaptor with 12 random nucleotides marked each cDNA molecule. MiXCR was run by TCRdb on the 5' RACE reads, yielding one entry per CDR3 protein. Found here are about 640,000 distinct CDR3 sequences, under 70% of them singletons; the top ten hold roughly 34%. This CDR3 spans 15 amino acids. The junction had 9 bases not matched to a gene; V was cut back by 4 bases and J by 6 bases. Germline-derived CDR1 and CDR2 are MNHNS and SASEGT. The rearrangement links TRBV6-1 to TRBJ2-7; 10 bases are a match to TRBD2. The source is a man aged 60-69 years in good health. The sequencing sample was made of blood. The CDR3 loop is CASSGGLAGVPEQYF. As DNA, the CDR3 is TGTGCCAGCAGTGGTGGGCTAGCGGGGGTTCCCGAGCAGTACTTC.